The 20 T cell receptor beta chains in this list originate from one sample, sequenced in a study of monozygotic twins with inflammatory bowel disease. Using the 5' RACE reads, TCRdb records one entry per CDR3 protein without DNA. Its listing shows some 330,000 distinct CDR3 sequences. Sequences were obtained from blood. All receptors derive from a human donor with ulcerative colitis or Crohn's disease, or a healthy co-twin of an affected twin (not recorded which).

This rearrangement joins TRBV7-9 to TRBJ2-7. Per the germline V gene, CDR1 is SEHNR and CDR2 is FQNEAQ (reference sequence). The length of the CDR3 is 13 residues. The CDR3 protein is CASSPDTFGEQYF.

The rearrangement joins TRBV20-1 to TRBJ2-7; without DNA, the TCRdb call of TRBD1 cannot be checked. Germline lookup yields CDR1 DFQATT and CDR2 SNEGSKA (reference sequence). The CDR3 extends over 15 amino acids. The CDR3: CSAKITRTITSYQYF.

The gene calls are TRBV5-1 and TRBJ2-7; absent DNA, TCRdb's TRBD1 call cannot be checked. The CDR3 runs to 14 residues. In germline, CDR1 is SGHRS, CDR2 YFSETQ. CDR3 region: CASSSGQASYEQYF.

This rearrangement joins TRBV13 to TRBJ2-1; with no DNA, the TCRdb D assignment of TRBD2 cannot be verified. The CDR3 spans 18 residues. Germline V CDR1 and CDR2: PRHDT, FYEKMQ (reference sequence). The CDR3 here is CASSLPQKTSGVYNEQFF.

This chain joins TRBV10-1 and TRBJ2-1; TCRdb outputs TRBD2, but without DNA this stays unchecked. The CDR3 extends over 15 amino acids. The V gene's germline CDR1 is WNHNN and CDR2 SYGVQD (reference sequence). The chain's CDR3 is CASSEAGGPRNEQFF.

The V call is TRBV7-2, the J call TRBJ1-6; TCRdb picks TRBD1, but there is no DNA to check that call. CDR3 length equals 15 residues. Germline-derived CDR1 and CDR2 are SGHTA and FQGNSA. This CDR3 reads CASSLVWTGASPLHF.

V and J are TRBV6-2 or TRBV6-3 and TRBJ1-1. There are 12 residues in the CDR3. Germline V lookup: CDR1 MNHEY, CDR2 SVGEGT. CDR3 protein: CASSRSQIGAFF.

The V and J genes are TRBV5-1 and TRBJ2-1; TCRdb's D call, TRBD2, is unchecked because there is no DNA. The CDR3 loop spans 14 amino acids. Germline CDR1 reads SGHRS; CDR2 reads YFSETQ. Here the CDR3 reads CASSPGDSAEGQFF.

The chain uses TRBV5-1 and TRBJ1-1. The germline CDR1 and CDR2 sequences are SGHRS and YFSETQ. The CDR3 is 14 residues long. The CDR3 here is CASSFSDRNTEAFF.

This chain joins TRBV10-3 and TRBJ2-7; TCRdb returns TRBD1, unconfirmable since there is no DNA. The CDR3 is 15 amino acids. The germline V gene has CDR1 ENHRY and CDR2 SYGVKD. CDR3 sequence: CAIRGGDNVYYEQYF.

This rearrangement joins TRBV12-3 or TRBV12-4 to TRBJ1-6; the TCRdb D gene call, TRBD1, has no DNA to confirm it. This CDR3 has 15 residues. CDR3 sequence: CASSARDGIHSPLHF.

The chain is built from TRBV5-1 and TRBJ2-7; TCRdb selects TRBD1, and the lack of DNA leaves this call unchecked. CDR3 length: 15 amino acids. Per the germline V gene, CDR1 is SGHRS and CDR2 is YFSETQ. Here the CDR3 reads CASSLGTGLAYEQYF.

This chain links TRBV20-1 with TRBJ2-7; the TRBD2 assignment by TCRdb is unverifiable without DNA. The CDR3 sequence is 12 residues long. CDR1 is DFQATT, CDR2 SNEGSKA, per germline (reference sequence). CDR3 amino acids: CSARGAGYEQYF.

This chain's CDR3 is CASSPTGVITGELFF. V gene TRBV27 combines with J gene TRBJ2-2; TCRdb designates TRBD1, a call that cannot be tested without DNA. The CDR3 consists of 15 residues. Looked up from germline, CDR1 is MNHEY and CDR2 is SMNVEV (reference sequence).

The J gene is TRBJ1-2, the V gene TRBV24-1; TCRdb picks TRBD1, but there is no DNA to check that call. The CDR3 runs to 14 residues. CDR1 is KGHDR and CDR2 is SFDVKD in the germline V gene. This CDR3 is CATSDPDSFYGYTF.

This chain connects TRBV20-1 to TRBJ2-2; TCRdb gives TRBD1 as the D gene, but with no DNA this cannot be confirmed. The germline CDR1 and CDR2 sequences are DFQATT and SNEGSKA (reference sequence). The CDR3 has 16 amino acids. CDR3 residues: CSAFRGGGPNTGELFF.

V is TRBV20-1 and J is TRBJ1-5; TCRdb selects TRBD1, and the lack of DNA leaves this call unchecked. CDR1 is DFQATT, CDR2 SNEGSKA, per germline (reference sequence). CDR3 length: 15 amino acids. The CDR3 loop reads CSASHRGPSNQPQHF.

The rearrangement links TRBV10-2 to TRBJ2-3. The CDR3 length is 12 residues. CDR1 WSHSY and CDR2 SAAADI come from the germline V gene. The CDR3 sequence: CASRGDLYTQYF.

The J gene is TRBJ2-7, the V gene TRBV5-6; TCRdb's D gene call, TRBD2, goes unchecked for lack of DNA. Germline CDR1 and CDR2: SGHDT and YYEEEE. The CDR3 sequence is 16 residues long. This chain's CDR3 is CASSLAIAGPTYEQYF.

The CDR3 sequence: CASSLSGGEQYF. This rearrangement joins TRBV5-5 to TRBJ2-7; no DNA is available, so the TRBD1 call from TCRdb remains unchecked. CDR3 length: 12 residues. Germline V gives CDR1 SGHKS, CDR2 YYEKEE (reference sequence).